Sequencing of this T cell receptor (beta chain) was carried out in a study of memory CD4+ T cells and cytomegalovirus serostatus. Study-wide context: Healthy Belgian adult donors included about nine CMV-positive and 24 CMV-negative people. Study-wide results and limits: Median bootstrapped AUC for CMV status was about 0.94 originally, around 0.91 US-trained. CD4+ memory repertoires contained about 40% of the roughly 150 reported CMV TCRbeta sequences.

Germline V gene data show CDR1 as SGHRS and CDR2 as YFSETQ. V lost 3 bases and J lost 5, with 11 bases in between. The CDR3 length is 13 residues. The sort gate was single viable CD3+CD4+CD8-CD45RO+ cells for memory CD4+ T cells. Donors' CMV status reflects serum IgG against pp150, pp28, p38, p52. This clone was detected once. The antigen is unknown. Method: immunoSEQ multiplex PCR; TCRdb's copy keeps in-frame clones and lacks some. Of about 50,000 clones listed, over 65% are singletons. The TCR comes from an adult in good health and CMV-seronegative. The source material was memory CD4+ T cells from blood. This chain uses TRBV5-1 with TRBJ1-1; the D gene is possibly TRBD1 (5 bases). The CDR3 loop is CASSWEGETEAFF. The CDR3 nucleotides read TGCGCCAGCAGCTGGGAAGGGGAGACTGAAGCTTTCTTT.